Sequencing of this TCR beta chain was carried out in a study of blood T cell repertoires in COVID-19. The CDR3 length is 13 residues. Per the germline V gene, CDR1 is WSHSY and CDR2 is SAAADI. The V segment lost 7 bases and the J segment 3 bases; nucleotides outside the gene matches: 3. Sequencing used immunoSEQ multiplex PCR; TCRdb keeps in-frame clones, though not all of them. The sample shows around 73,000 clones, roughly three quarters of them seen only once. This TCR derives from a man between 65 and 79 years old with COVID-19, enrolled during active disease. The chain couples TRBV10-2 to TRBJ2-1; 7 nucleotides line up with TRBD2. Sequencing was performed on peripheral blood. Here the CDR3 DNA reads TGCGCCAGCACAGCGGGGCTCTACAATGAGCAGTTCTTC. Protein sequence: CASTAGLYNEQFF.